Below are 2 T cell receptor beta chains sequenced from a single sample in a study of shared T cell receptors in the human thymus. Using immunoSEQ multiplex PCR, the repertoire was profiled, and TCRdb retains in-frame clones only, with some absent. In the table there are some 760,000 clones, approximately 83% of which are singletons. The same data also went into a second study, on human thymus T cells.

Sequenced material: thymocytes. The origin of the receptors is a girl less than two years old with a congenital heart defect.

V gene TRBV27 combines with J gene TRBJ1-5, with D maybe TRBD1 (6 bases). The germline V gene encodes CDR1 MNHEY and CDR2 SMNVEV (reference sequence). This CDR3 is built from 15 residues. V gave up 5 bases and J gave up 4 bases, with 15 bases separating them. CDR3 coding DNA: TGTGCCAGCAGTCGGGGATCAGGGGTAAATCAGCCCCAGCATTTT. This translates into CASSRGSGVNQPQHF.

The V and J genes are TRBV4-3 and TRBJ1-3, with TRBD1 as a possible D gene (5 bases). The CDR3 runs to 19 residues. Per germline, CDR1 LGHNA and CDR2 YSLEER. V dropped 1 base and J dropped 4 bases, with 23 bases sitting between them. CDR3 loop: CASSQGRRVGAGSGNTIYF. As DNA, the CDR3 is TGCGCCAGCAGCCAAGGCCGGAGAGTTGGGGCAGGGTCGGGAAACACCATATATTTT.